This is a list of T cell receptor beta chains from one sample in a study of CD8 T cells in ankylosing spondylitis. TCRdb processed the 5' RACE reads anew with MiXCR; each CDR3 protein has one entry. The sample shows under 400,000 distinct CDR3 sequences, around a tenth of them seen only once. The sample was blood, either unsorted or a sorted T cell fraction (not recorded which). Receptor source: a female donor with ankylosing spondylitis or in good health (not recorded which). CDR3s include the opening cysteine and the closing phenylalanine or tryptophan. A D gene is named only where the DNA matches it firmly. Not every row has a clone size; where given, it reads once, few, many or a size class.

TRBD2 TRBJ2-3 many TRBV9 TGTGCCAGCAGCACACCAGGACTAGCGTCTAGCACAGATACGCAGTATTTT CASSTPGLASSTDTQYF
- TRBJ2-1 many TRBV20-1 TGCAGTGCTAGAGATTCCAGGGGATTCCCTTCCAATGAGCAGTTCTTC CSARDSRGFPSNEQFF
- TRBJ1-6 many TRBV20-1 TGCAGTGCTAGGGACAGTGGGGATTCACCCCTCCACTTT CSARDSGDSPLHF
TRBD2 TRBJ2-7 - TRBV7-2 TGTGCCAGCAGCTTAGGGCGGGGGGGCGTCAACGAGCAGTACTTC CASSLGRGGVNEQYF
- TRBJ1-1 many TRBV5-6 TGTGCCAGCAGCTATCCGTTGGCGGGCACTGAAGCTTTCTTT CASSYPLAGTEAFF
- TRBJ2-2 many TRBV12-3/TRBV12-4 TGTGCCAGCAGTTTGACAACGAACACCGGGGAGCTGTTTTTT CASSLTTNTGELFF
- TRBJ1-2 once TRBV5-1 TGCGCCAGCAGCCCCGTGTGGGGGGAAAACTATGGCGACACCTTC CASSPVWGENYGDTF
TRBD2 TRBJ2-1 - TRBV2 TGTGCCAGCTGTCTTATAGGACTAGCGGGAGGGCCTTCCTACAATGAGCAGTTCTTC CASCLIGLAGGPSYNEQFF
TRBD1 TRBJ1-2 many TRBV6-2/TRBV6-3 TGTGCCAGCAGTTACGTATTGGGACAGGGGTTCGTGAATGATGGCTACACCTTC CASSYVLGQGFVNDGYTF
- TRBJ1-2 few TRBV5-1 TGCGCCAGCAGCTTGGAACCTTCCGGTAACTATGGCTACACCTTC CASSLEPSGNYGYTF
TRBD1 TRBJ1-5 many TRBV20-1 TGCAGTGCTAGAGTCACAGGGGGCATGGAACAGCCCCAGCATTTT CSARVTGGMEQPQHF
TRBD2 TRBJ2-2 few TRBV3-1 TGTGCCAGCAGCCTCTCCAGACTAGCGGGAGAAACCGGGGAGCTGTTTTTT CASSLSRLAGETGELFF
TRBD1 TRBJ1-6 many TRBV6-1 TGTGCCAGCAGCCCTAGACAGGGATGGCCACCCCTCCACTTT CASSPRQGWPPLHF
- TRBJ2-3 many TRBV20-1 TGCAGTGCTAGTCTGGGTTTCACAGATACGCAGTATTTT CSASLGFTDTQYF
- TRBJ2-3 - TRBV6-2/TRBV6-3 TGTGCCAGCAGTTACTCGAAGGGCCGAACCGATACGCAGTATTTT CASSYSKGRTDTQYF
TRBD2 TRBJ2-2 - TRBV7-2 TGTGCCAGCAGCTTAGGCTGGGGGGGGACCGGGGAGCTGTTTTTT CASSLGWGGTGELFF
TRBD2 TRBJ2-1 few TRBV7-2 TGTGCCAGCAGCTCTGGACTAGCGGGAGCCAGCGAGCAGTTCTTC CASSSGLAGASEQFF
- TRBJ2-6 - TRBV5-1 TGCGCCAGCAGCTTTGGGGATATCTTCGACAGGCCTGTACTCGGGGCCAACGTCCTGACTTTC CASSFGDIFDRPVLGANVLTF
- TRBJ2-2 - TRBV2 TGTGCCTTTGGGACAACGAACACCGGGGAGCTGTTTTTT CAFGTTNTGELFF
TRBD1 TRBJ1-3 - TRBV20-1 TGCAGTGCGCACCGAGTGGACAGGCTGGGAAACACCATATATTTT CSAHRVDRLGNTIYF
- TRBJ2-5 many TRBV20-1 TGCAGTGCTAGTGCAGGCCAGCTCTTCCAAGAGACCCAGTACTTC CSASAGQLFQETQYF
TRBD2 TRBJ2-4 many TRBV7-9 TGTGCCAGCAGCCCAGCGGGAGTCAACATTCAGTACTTC CASSPAGVNIQYF
- TRBJ1-2 many TRBV20-1 TGCAGTGCTCCTACTCGGCCACCAAGCGATGGCTACACCTTC CSAPTRPPSDGYTF
TRBD1 TRBJ1-2 - TRBV10-3 TGTGCCATCAGTGACCGGGACAGGGGGCTCTACACCTTC CAISDRDRGLYTF
- TRBJ2-7 many TRBV12-3/TRBV12-4 TGTGCCAGCAGTTTTTGGATCGGGAGAGGATACGAGCAGTACTTC CASSFWIGRGYEQYF
- TRBJ2-5 - TRBV7-2 TGTGCCAGCAGCTTAGCGGGTGGTGGGGTACAAGAGACCCAGTACTTC CASSLAGGGVQETQYF
TRBD1 TRBJ2-7 many TRBV5-1 TGCGCCAGCAGCGGCAATACAGGGGGCGAGCAGTACTTC CASSGNTGGEQYF